This TCR beta chain was identified during a study of cytomegalovirus exposure and HLA in healthy donors. Trimming took 6 bases from V and 4 from J; bases not matched to a gene: 17. The CDR3 sequence is 17 residues long. Germline V gene lookup returns CDR1 SNHLY and CDR2 FYNNEI. Both 60 Vbeta primers and 13 Jbeta primers went into the PCR. The assay was immunoSEQ multiplex PCR, and TCRdb's table has in-frame clones only and misses some. The sample includes 150,000 to 200,000 clones, over 65% of them seen just once. The J gene is TRBJ1-2, the V gene TRBV2, with TRBD1 matching 7 bases. The source of this sequence is a woman aged 40 to 49 in good health and CMV-seronegative. The sequenced sample consisted of PBMCs. The CDR3, as DNA: TGTGCCAGCAGCCGCGGGAGGGGGCCCATACGGGTCTATGGCTACACCTTC. Translated, it gives CASSRGRGPIRVYGYTF.